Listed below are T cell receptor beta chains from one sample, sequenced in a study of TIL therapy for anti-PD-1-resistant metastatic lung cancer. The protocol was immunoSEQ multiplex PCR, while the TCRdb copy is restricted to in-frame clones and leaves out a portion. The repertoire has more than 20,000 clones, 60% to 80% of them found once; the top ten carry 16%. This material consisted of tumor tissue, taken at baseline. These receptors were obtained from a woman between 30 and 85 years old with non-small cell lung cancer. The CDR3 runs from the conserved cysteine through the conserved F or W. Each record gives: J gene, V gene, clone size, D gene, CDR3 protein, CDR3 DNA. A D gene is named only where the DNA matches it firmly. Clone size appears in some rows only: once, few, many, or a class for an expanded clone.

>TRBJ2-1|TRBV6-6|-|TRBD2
CASSYFAAGLDDEQFF
TGTGCCAGCAGTTACTTTGCAGCGGGACTTGATGATGAGCAGTTCTTC
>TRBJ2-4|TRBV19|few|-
CASSMRNTAKNIQYF
TGTGCCAGTAGTATGCGAAACACGGCCAAAAACATTCAGTACTTC
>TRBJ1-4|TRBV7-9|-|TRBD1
CASRPTGGEWEKLFF
TGTGCCAGCAGGCCCACAGGGGGCGAGTGGGAAAAACTGTTTTTT
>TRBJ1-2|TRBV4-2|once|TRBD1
CASSQGTGDYGYTF
TGTGCCAGCAGCCAAGGGACAGGGGACTATGGCTACACCTTC
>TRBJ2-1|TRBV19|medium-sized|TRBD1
CASSISGTGVTSSYNEQFF
TGTGCCAGTAGTATTTCCGGGACAGGGGTTACTAGCTCCTACAATGAGCAGTTCTTC
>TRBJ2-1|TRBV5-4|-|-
CASRGAANEQFF
TGTGCCAGCAGGGGGGCAGCCAATGAGCAGTTCTTC
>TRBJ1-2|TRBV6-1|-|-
CASSESGRLGYTF
TGTGCCAGCAGTGAATCAGGCCGCCTGGGGTACACCTTC
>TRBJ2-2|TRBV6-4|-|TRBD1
CASRPTGQGNTGELFF
TGTGCCAGCCGTCCCACGGGACAGGGGAACACCGGGGAGCTGTTTTTT
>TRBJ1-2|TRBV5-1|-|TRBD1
CASSWGQPIYGYTF
TGCGCCAGCAGCTGGGGACAGCCCATCTATGGCTACACCTTC
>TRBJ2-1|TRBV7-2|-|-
CASHPGFQGMRDEQFF
TGTGCCAGCCACCCTGGGTTCCAGGGCATGAGGGATGAGCAGTTCTTC
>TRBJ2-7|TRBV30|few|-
CAWSLSRGYEQYF
TGTGCCTGGAGTCTCTCGCGGGGCTACGAGCAGTACTTC
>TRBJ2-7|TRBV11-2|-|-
CASSPPGRGDGEQYF
TGTGCCAGCAGCCCCCCCGGCAGGGGGGACGGCGAGCAGTACTTC
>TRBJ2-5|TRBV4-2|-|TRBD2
CASSSRTSGYEGETQYF
TGTGCCAGCAGCTCCCGGACTAGCGGCTATGAAGGGGAGACCCAGTACTTC
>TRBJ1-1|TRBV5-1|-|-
CASSGQQFSTEAFF
TGCGCCAGCAGCGGCCAACAATTTTCAACTGAAGCTTTCTTT
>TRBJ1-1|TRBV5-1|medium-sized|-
CASDSTGLNTEAFF
TGCGCCAGCGACTCAACAGGGTTGAACACTGAAGCTTTCTTT
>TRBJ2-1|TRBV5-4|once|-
CASSLEPGGKSNEQFF
TGTGCCAGCAGCTTGGAACCAGGGGGGAAATCCAATGAGCAGTTCTTC
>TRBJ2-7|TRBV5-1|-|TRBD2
CASSKASGRSYEQYF
TGCGCCAGCAGCAAAGCTAGCGGGAGGTCCTACGAGCAGTACTTC
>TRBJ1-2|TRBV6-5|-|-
CASSPTGNYGYTF
TGTGCCAGCAGCCCAACAGGGAATTATGGCTACACCTTC
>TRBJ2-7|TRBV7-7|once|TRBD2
CASSFLGGLVGYEQYF
TGTGCCAGCAGCTTTCTTGGCGGACTAGTGGGCTACGAGCAGTACTTC
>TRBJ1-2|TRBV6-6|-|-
CASTPAGGYGYTF
TGTGCCAGCACCCCGGCTGGCGGCTATGGCTACACCTTC
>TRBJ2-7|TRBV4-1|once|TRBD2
CASSQDYAAWTSGSYEQYF
TGCGCCAGCAGCCAAGACTACGCCGCCTGGACTAGCGGCTCCTACGAGCAGTACTTC
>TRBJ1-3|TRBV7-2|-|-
CASSLVGALSGNTIYF
TGTGCCAGCAGCTTAGTCGGGGCCCTCTCTGGAAACACCATATATTTT
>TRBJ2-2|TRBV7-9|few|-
CASSLMAGTNTGELFF
TGTGCCAGCAGCTTAATGGCAGGCACGAACACCGGGGAGCTGTTTTTT
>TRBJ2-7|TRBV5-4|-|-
CASSSGDTYEQYF
TGTGCCAGCAGCTCGGGAGACACTTACGAGCAGTACTTC
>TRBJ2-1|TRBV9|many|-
CASSVAPSPRDNEQFF
TGTGCCAGCAGCGTAGCCCCGTCCCCTCGGGACAATGAGCAGTTCTTC
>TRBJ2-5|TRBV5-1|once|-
CASSLRDSRGETQYF
TGCGCCAGCAGCTTACGGGACTCCCGGGGGGAGACCCAGTACTTC
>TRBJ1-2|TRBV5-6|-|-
CASSLRGGGYTF
TGTGCCAGCAGCTTGAGAGGAGGCGGCTACACCTTC
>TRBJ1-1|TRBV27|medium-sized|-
CASSHQGEGENTEAFF
TGTGCCAGCAGTCACCAGGGAGAGGGAGAGAACACTGAAGCTTTCTTT
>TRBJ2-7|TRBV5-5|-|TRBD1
CASSQAGTGYYEQYF
TGTGCCAGCAGCCAGGCCGGGACAGGGTATTACGAGCAGTACTTC
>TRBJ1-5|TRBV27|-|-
CASRRGDQPQHF
TGTGCCAGCAGACGGGGGGATCAGCCCCAGCATTTT
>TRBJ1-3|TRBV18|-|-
CASSRGVSVSGNTIYF
TGTGCCAGCTCACGAGGAGTTAGTGTTTCTGGAAACACCATATATTTT